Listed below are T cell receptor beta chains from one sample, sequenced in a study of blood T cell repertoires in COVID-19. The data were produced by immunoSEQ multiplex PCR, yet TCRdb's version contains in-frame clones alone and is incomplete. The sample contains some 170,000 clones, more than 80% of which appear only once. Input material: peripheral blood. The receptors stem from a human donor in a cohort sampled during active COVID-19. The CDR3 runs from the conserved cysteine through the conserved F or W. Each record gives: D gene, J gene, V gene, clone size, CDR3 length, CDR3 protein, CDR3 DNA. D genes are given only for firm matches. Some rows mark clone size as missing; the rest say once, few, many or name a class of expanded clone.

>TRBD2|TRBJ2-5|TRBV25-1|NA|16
CASSELASGGQETQYF
TGTGCCAGCAGTGAATTGGCTAGCGGGGGTCAAGAGACCCAGTACTTC
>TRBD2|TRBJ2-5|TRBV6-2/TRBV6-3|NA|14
CASSRGLARETQYF
TGTGCCAGCAGTCGCGGACTAGCACGAGAGACCCAGTACTTC
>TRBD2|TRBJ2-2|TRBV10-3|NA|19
CAISQTGTSGGTNTGELFF
TGTGCCATCAGTCAAACCGGGACTAGCGGGGGCACGAACACCGGGGAGCTGTTTTTT
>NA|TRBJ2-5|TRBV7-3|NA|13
CASSQLGGQTQYF
TGTGCCAGCAGCCAGCTGGGGGGGCAGACCCAGTACTTC
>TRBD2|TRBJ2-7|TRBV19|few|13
CATRTSGTYEQYF
TGTGCCACAAGGACTAGCGGAACCTACGAGCAGTACTTC
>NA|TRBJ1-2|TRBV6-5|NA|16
CASSYSPGDIVHGYTF
TGTGCCAGCAGTTACTCGCCGGGGGATATAGTCCATGGCTACACCTTC
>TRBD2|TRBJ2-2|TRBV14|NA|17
CASSPRLAGVNTGELFF
TGTGCCAGCAGCCCGAGACTAGCGGGTGTTAACACCGGGGAGCTGTTTTTT
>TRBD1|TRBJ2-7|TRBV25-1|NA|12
CASRDRVSEQYF
TGTGCCAGCAGGGACAGGGTTAGTGAGCAGTACTTC
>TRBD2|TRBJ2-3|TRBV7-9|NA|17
CASSAGLAGGDTDTQYF
TGTGCCAGCAGCGCGGGACTAGCGGGGGGGGACACAGATACGCAGTATTTT
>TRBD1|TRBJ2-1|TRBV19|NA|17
CASSGTGTWGRGDEQFF
TGTGCCAGTAGTGGGACAGGGACGTGGGGGAGGGGGGATGAGCAGTTCTTC
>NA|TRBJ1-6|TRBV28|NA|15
CASNDSTRPNSPLHF
TGTGCCAGCAACGATTCGACAAGGCCTAATTCACCCCTCCACTTT
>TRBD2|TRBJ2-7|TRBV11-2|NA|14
CASSKGLAASEQYF
TGTGCCAGCAGTAAAGGACTAGCGGCGAGCGAGCAGTACTTC
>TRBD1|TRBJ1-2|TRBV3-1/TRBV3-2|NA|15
CASSQRETGIGGYTF
TGTGCCAGCAGCCAAAGAGAGACAGGGATTGGTGGCTACACCTTC
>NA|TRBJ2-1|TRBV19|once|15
CASSQGPLSLNEQFF
TGTGCCAGTAGCCAGGGGCCTCTATCTTTGAATGAGCAGTTCTTC
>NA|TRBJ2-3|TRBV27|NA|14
CASSSGRSTDTQYF
TGTGCCAGCAGTAGTGGGAGGAGCACAGATACGCAGTATTTT
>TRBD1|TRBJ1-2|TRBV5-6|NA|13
CASIRTGNYGYTF
TGTGCCAGCATCCGGACAGGGAACTATGGCTACACCTTC
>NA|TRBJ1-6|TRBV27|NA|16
CASSFVSGLGNSPLHF
TGTGCCAGCAGTTTCGTCAGCGGCCTTGGTAATTCACCCCTCCACTTT
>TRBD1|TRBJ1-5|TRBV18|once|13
CASSPHRGEPQHF
TGTGCCAGCTCACCCCACAGGGGGGAACCCCAGCATTTT
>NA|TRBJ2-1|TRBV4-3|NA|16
CASSQASGHSYNEQFF
TGCGCCAGCAGCCAAGCGTCGGGACACTCCTACAATGAGCAGTTCTTC
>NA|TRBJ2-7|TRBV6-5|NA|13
CASSTPTSFEQYF
TGTGCCAGCAGTACGCCCACAAGTTTCGAGCAGTACTTC
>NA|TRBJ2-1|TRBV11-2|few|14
CASSPRQAYNEQFF
TGTGCCAGCAGCCCCCGACAGGCCTACAATGAGCAGTTCTTC
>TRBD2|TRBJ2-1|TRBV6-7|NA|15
CARFRWTRRFDEQFF
TGTGCCAGATTCCGTTGGACTAGAAGATTCGATGAGCAGTTCTTC
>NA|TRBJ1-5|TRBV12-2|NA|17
CASRTRQDSFSNQPQHF
TGTGCAAGTCGCACCCGACAGGACAGCTTTAGCAATCAGCCCCAGCATTTT
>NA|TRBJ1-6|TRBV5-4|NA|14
CASSFDRSDSPLHF
TGTGCCAGCAGCTTCGACAGGTCGGATTCACCCCTCCACTTT
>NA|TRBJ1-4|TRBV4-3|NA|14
CASSYRSADEKLFF
TGCGCCAGCAGCTATCGGAGCGCAGATGAAAAACTGTTTTTT
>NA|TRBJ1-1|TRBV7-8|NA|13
CASSLDRGDEAFF
TGTGCCAGCAGCTTAGATCGGGGAGATGAAGCTTTCTTT
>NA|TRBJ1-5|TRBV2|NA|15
CASTPGRGSNQPQHF
TGTGCCAGCACTCCCGGCCGGGGGAGCAATCAGCCCCAGCATTTT
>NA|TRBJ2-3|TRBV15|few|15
CATYHPLTSTDTQYF
TGTGCCACCTACCACCCCCTAACTAGCACAGATACGCAGTATTTT
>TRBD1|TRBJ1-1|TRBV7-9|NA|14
CASRRTGAYTEAFF
TGTGCCAGCAGACGGACAGGGGCTTACACTGAAGCTTTCTTT
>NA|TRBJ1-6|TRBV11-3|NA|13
CASSLSPGSPLHF
TGTGCCAGCAGCTTAAGCCCGGGTTCACCCCTCCACTTT
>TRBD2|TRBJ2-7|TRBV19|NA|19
CASSSVGLAGIGSSYEQYF
TGTGCCAGTAGTAGCGTTGGACTAGCGGGAATCGGGAGCTCCTACGAGCAGTACTTC
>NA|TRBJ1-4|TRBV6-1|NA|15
CASSDPRGSNEKLFF
TGTGCCAGCAGTGACCCCAGGGGATCTAATGAAAAACTGTTTTTT
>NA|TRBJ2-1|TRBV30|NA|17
CAWSDPGGADRTYEQFF
TGTGCCTGGAGTGACCCCGGAGGAGCGGACCGAACGTATGAGCAGTTCTTC
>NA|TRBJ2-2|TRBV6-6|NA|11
CASLLGQELFF
TGTGCCAGCCTTTTGGGGCAGGAGCTGTTTTTT
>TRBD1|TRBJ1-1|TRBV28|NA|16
CASSYPLGQGVTEAFF
TGTGCCAGCAGTTATCCGTTGGGACAGGGAGTTACTGAAGCTTTCTTT
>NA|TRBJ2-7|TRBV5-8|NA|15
CASSRTPVFSYEQYF
TGTGCCAGCAGCCGCACACCAGTCTTTTCCTACGAGCAGTACTTC
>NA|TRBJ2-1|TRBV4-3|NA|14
CASSQEASYSEQFF
TGCGCCAGCAGCCAAGAAGCTAGCTACAGTGAGCAGTTCTTC
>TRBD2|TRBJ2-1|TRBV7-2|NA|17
CASSARTSGTNYNEQFF
TGTGCCAGCAGCGCCCGGACTAGCGGGACGAACTACAATGAGCAGTTCTTC
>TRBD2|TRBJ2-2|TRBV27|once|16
CASSLLPGLALGELFF
TGTGCCAGCAGTTTACTCCCGGGACTAGCTCTCGGGGAGCTGTTTTTT
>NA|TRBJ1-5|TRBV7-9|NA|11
CASSSGQPQHF
TGTGCCAGCAGCTCCGGTCAGCCCCAGCATTTT
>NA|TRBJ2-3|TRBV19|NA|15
CASSMEGRSTDTQYF
TGTGCCAGTAGTATGGAGGGGCGTAGCACAGATACGCAGTATTTT
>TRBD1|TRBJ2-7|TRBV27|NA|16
CASSLSGRRTGHEQYF
TGTGCCAGCAGTTTATCCGGACGGAGGACAGGCCACGAGCAGTACTTC
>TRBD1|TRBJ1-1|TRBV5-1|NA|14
CASSPGTGDTEAFF
TGCGCCAGCAGCCCCGGGACAGGGGACACTGAAGCTTTCTTT
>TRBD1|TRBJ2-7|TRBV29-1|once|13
CSVAPITGDEQYF
TGCAGCGTAGCACCCATCACAGGGGACGAGCAGTACTTC
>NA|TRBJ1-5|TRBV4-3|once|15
CASSQDRQGGQPQHF
TGCGCCAGCAGCCAAGATCGGCAGGGTGGCCAGCCCCAGCATTTT
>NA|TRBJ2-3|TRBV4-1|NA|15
CASSQDYGVGDTQYF
TGCGCCAGCAGCCAAGATTACGGGGTGGGGGATACGCAGTATTTT
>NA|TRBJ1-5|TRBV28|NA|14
CASSSGHPHQPQHF
TGTGCCAGCAGTTCGGGACACCCACATCAGCCCCAGCATTTT
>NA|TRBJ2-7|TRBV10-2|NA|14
CASTGPQGGDEQYF
TGCGCCAGTACCGGGCCTCAAGGGGGTGACGAGCAGTACTTC
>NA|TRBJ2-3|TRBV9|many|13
CASSVVDSDTQYF
TGTGCCAGCAGCGTAGTAGACTCAGATACGCAGTATTTT
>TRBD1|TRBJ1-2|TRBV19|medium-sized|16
CASSISPQGAFYGYTF
TGTGCCAGTAGTATCTCACCCCAGGGGGCGTTCTATGGCTACACCTTC
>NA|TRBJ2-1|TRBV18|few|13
CASSPRQDFEQFF
TGTGCCAGCTCACCACGACAGGATTTTGAGCAGTTCTTC
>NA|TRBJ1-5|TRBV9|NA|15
CASSETAYSNQPQHF
TGTGCCAGCAGCGAAACAGCTTATAGCAATCAGCCCCAGCATTTT